This T cell receptor beta chain was recovered during a study of blood T cell repertoires in COVID-19. Germline loops: CDR1 LNHNV, CDR2 YYDKDF (reference sequence). The CDR3 loop spans 13 amino acids. V gave up 5 bases and J gave up 11 bases, with 13 bases separating them. Generated by immunoSEQ multiplex PCR, the TCRdb table keeps only in-frame clones and is missing some. The profile covers over 250,000 clones, with roughly 89% appearing a single time and approximately 9% taken by the ten largest. The rearrangement joins TRBV15 to TRBJ1-6, with a tentative D call TRBD1 (5 bases). The clonotype comes from a woman aged 18 to 35 who had recovered from COVID-19. The sample taken for sequencing was PBMCs or T cells enriched from blood (not recorded which). This CDR3 reads CATSGGHSPPLHF. The CDR3 DNA follows: TGTGCCACCAGCGGAGGACATTCGCCACCCCTCCACTTT.